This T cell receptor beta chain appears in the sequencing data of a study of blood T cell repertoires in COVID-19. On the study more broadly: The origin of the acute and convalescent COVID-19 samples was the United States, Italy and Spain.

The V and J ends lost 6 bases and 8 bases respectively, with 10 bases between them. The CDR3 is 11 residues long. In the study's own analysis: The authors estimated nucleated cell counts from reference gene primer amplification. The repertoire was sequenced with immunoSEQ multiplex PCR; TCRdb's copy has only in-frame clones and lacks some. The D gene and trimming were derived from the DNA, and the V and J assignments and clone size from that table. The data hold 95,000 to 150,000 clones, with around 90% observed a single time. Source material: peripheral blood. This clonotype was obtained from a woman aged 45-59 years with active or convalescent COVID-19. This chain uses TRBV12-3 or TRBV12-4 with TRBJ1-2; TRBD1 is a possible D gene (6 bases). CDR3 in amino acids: CASSNRDGYTF. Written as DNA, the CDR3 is TGTGCCAGCAGCAACAGGGACGGCTACACCTTC.